The 26 T cell receptor beta chains reported below all come from one sample, sequenced in a study of T cell changes during pregnancy in multiple sclerosis. TCRdb keeps only in-frame clones here, not all; method: immunoSEQ multiplex PCR. The sample lists fewer than 95,000 clones; approximately 94% were seen once. This specimen consisted of peripheral blood, obtained in the third trimester of pregnancy. These receptors came from a female donor with multiple sclerosis, enrolled in a pregnancy study.

The J gene is TRBJ1-1, the V gene TRBV4-3; tentative D call: TRBD1 (5 bases). Deletions cut 4 bases from V and 5 bases from J, with 17 bases between. CDR1 and CDR2 (germline): LGHNA, YSLEER. This CDR3 is built from 15 residues. CDR3 DNA: TGCGCCAGCAGCCTAAAATCTGCGGGGGGAACTGAAGCTTTCTTT. Translating it yields CASSLKSAGGTEAFF.

This clone showed up just once. The chain combines TRBV28 with TRBJ2-7; 7 nucleotides match TRBD2. The CDR3 has 18 residues. The V gene's germline CDR1 is MDHEN and CDR2 SYDVKM. Germline trimming cut 3 bases from V and 0 bases from J; bases unmatched to any gene: 14. CDR3 region: CASSFGRGRMRSSYEQYF. Written as DNA, the CDR3 is TGTGCCAGCAGTTTTGGGCGGGGGAGGATGAGATCCTCCTACGAGCAGTACTTC.

This rearrangement joins TRBV5-8 to TRBJ1-5; D perhaps matches TRBD1 (5 bases). Per germline, CDR1 SGHTS and CDR2 YDEGEE. The V end was cut by 4 bases, the J end by 0 bases, with 14 bases between. This CDR3 is 16 amino acids long. DNA of the CDR3: TGTGCCAGCAGCCGAATTGACAGACATAGCAATCAGCCCCAGCATTTT. Protein: CASSRIDRHSNQPQHF. Filled out from reference TRBV5-8 and TRBJ1-5, the complete variable domain reads EAGVTQSPTHLIKTRGQQATLRCSPISGHTSVYWYQQALGLGLQFLLWYDEGEERNRGNFPPRFSGRQFPNYSSELNVNALELEDSALYLCASSRIDRHSNQPQHFGDGTRLSIL.

The rearrangement joins TRBV11-2 to TRBJ2-3, with unresolved D. Deletions cut 0 bases from V and 2 bases from J, with 6 bases between. The CDR3 sequence is 14 residues long. Germline V gene data show CDR1 as SGHAT and CDR2 as FQNNGV. The CDR3 DNA reads as TGTGCCAGCAGCTTAGACAGGAACACAGATACGCAGTATTTT. This translates into CASSLDRNTDTQYF.

This clone showed up just once. The chain recombines TRBV15 with TRBJ2-2; D is perhaps TRBD2 (6 bases). V lost 0 bases to trimming and J lost 8 bases, with 13 bases between them. Germline V gene lookup returns CDR1 LNHNV and CDR2 YYDKDF (reference sequence). The CDR3 totals 15 residues. CDR3 region: CATSRDLLAGGELFF. The CDR3 coding sequence is TGTGCCACCAGCAGAGATCTACTAGCCGGTGGGGAGCTGTTTTTT. The variable domain in full, with the rest retrieved from reference TRBV15 and TRBJ2-2, is DAMVIQNPRYQVTQFGKPVTLSCSQTLNHNVMYWYQQKSSQAPKLLFHYYDKDFNNEADTPDNFQSRRPNTSFCFLDIRSPGLGDTAMYLCATSRDLLAGGELFFGEGSRLTVL.

The chain combines TRBV18 with TRBJ2-7; D remains ambiguous. Trimming left V 6 bases short and J 1 base short, with 19 bases between. Germline V gene sequence: CDR1 KGHSH, CDR2 LQKENI. The CDR3 totals 16 residues. The CDR3 spells CASSPDKARRSYEQYF. CDR3 nucleotide sequence: TGTGCCAGCTCGCCCGATAAGGCTAGACGTTCCTACGAGCAGTACTTC.

V usage is TRBV6-5 and J usage is TRBJ2-3, with no clear D. Per germline, CDR1 MNHEY and CDR2 SVGAGI. The CDR3 is 12 amino acids. The germline V and J ends were trimmed by 5 bases and 1 base, with 4 bases remaining between them. This CDR3 reads CASSGGTDTQYF. In nucleotides, the CDR3 is TGTGCCAGCAGTGGAGGCACAGATACGCAGTATTTT.

The chain joins TRBV27 to TRBJ2-7, with D tentatively TRBD2 (5 bases). V dropped 5 bases and J dropped 3 bases, with 11 bases sitting between them. CDR3 length equals 13 residues. The V gene's germline CDR1 is MNHEY and CDR2 SMNVEV (reference sequence). The CDR3 spells CASSTLGGYEQYF. CDR3 bases: TGTGCCAGCAGTACACTTGGAGGCTACGAGCAGTACTTC.

The rearrangement links TRBV4-1 to TRBJ1-2, with a tentative D call TRBD1 (6 bases). Trimming removed 1 base from V and 3 bases from J, with 15 bases in between. This CDR3 region has 16 residues. Germline CDR1 MGHRA, CDR2 YSYEKL. Here the CDR3 DNA reads TGCGCCAGCAGCCAAGTGCCTCCCAGGGGCTACTATGGCTACACCTTC. As protein: CASSQVPPRGYYGYTF.

The V and J genes are TRBV19 and TRBJ2-6, with 8 bases matching TRBD1. Germline assignment: CDR1 LNHDA and CDR2 SQIVND (reference sequence). The CDR3 is 17 residues long. V shed 6 bases, J shed 4 bases, and the junction held 11 bases outside the gene matches. The CDR3 DNA is TGTGCCAGTAGAAAGACGACAGGGGTCACGGGGGCCAACGTCCTGACTTTC. Protein sequence: CASRKTTGVTGANVLTF.

The rearrangement uses TRBV15 and TRBJ2-1; D perhaps matches TRBD1 (6 bases). Germline-derived CDR1 and CDR2 are LNHNV and YYDKDF (reference sequence). CDR3 length: 15 residues. V was trimmed by 2 bases and J by 4 bases, leaving 12 bases between them. The DNA for the CDR3 is TGTGCCACCAGCAGATCGGACAGCCCGTACAATGAGCAGTTCTTC. Amino acid sequence: CATSRSDSPYNEQFF.

The gene calls are TRBV19 and TRBJ2-2; 10 nucleotides agree with TRBD2. J was trimmed by 7 bases and V by 2 bases; bases with no gene match: 4. The length of the CDR3 is 15 residues. Looked up from germline, CDR1 is LNHDA and CDR2 is SQIVND (reference sequence). The CDR3 region is CASSILAGAIGELFF. The CDR3 region has the DNA TGTGCCAGTAGTATACTAGCGGGAGCGATCGGGGAGCTGTTTTTT.

V usage is TRBV6-1 and J usage is TRBJ1-1; TRBD1 matches 8 bases. Germline loops: CDR1 MNHNS, CDR2 SASEGT. The trim removed 4 bases at V and 1 base at J, leaving 2 bases unmatched. There are 14 residues in the CDR3. The CDR3 region is CASSATGGNTEAFF. Written as DNA, the CDR3 is TGTGCCAGCAGTGCAACAGGGGGGAACACTGAAGCTTTCTTT.

This rearrangement joins TRBV5-6 to TRBJ2-3, with TRBD1 matching over 7 bases. The J segment lost 2 bases and the V segment lost 4 bases, leaving 10 bases of the junction unmatched. This CDR3 is built from 16 residues. Germline V gene lookup returns CDR1 SGHDT and CDR2 YYEEEE. The CDR3 region is CASSLGQVLYTDTQYF. The DNA for the CDR3 is TGTGCCAGCAGCCTCGGACAGGTCCTTTACACAGATACGCAGTATTTT.

V gene TRBV5-6 combines with J gene TRBJ2-7; maybe TRBD1 (5 bases). This CDR3 is 14 amino acids long. Germline-derived CDR1 and CDR2 are SGHDT and YYEEEE. The V end lost 5 bases, the J end lost 0 bases, and 12 bases lay between the germline ends. Here the CDR3 DNA reads TGTGCCAGCAGGTCCGAAGGGGCCTCCTACGAGCAGTACTTC. Translated, it gives CASRSEGASYEQYF.

The count of this clone is one. The rearrangement links TRBV7-3 to TRBJ2-2, with D possibly TRBD2 on 5 matching bases. The CDR3 has 17 amino acids. V shed 5 bases and J shed 0 bases, with 16 bases lying between them. Germline lookup yields CDR1 SGHTA and CDR2 FQGTGA. The CDR3 nucleotides are TGTGCCAGCAGCCTGGTGGGAGCAAACGCGAACACCGGGGAGCTGTTTTTT. Translated: CASSLVGANANTGELFF.

This clone was seen once. The chain joins TRBV6-6 to TRBJ2-1; TRBD1 agrees at 9 bases. Germline CDR1 and CDR2: MNHNY and SVGAGI (reference sequence). The CDR3 spans 16 residues. V lost 6 bases to trimming and J lost 4 bases; unmatched junction nucleotides: 10. The CDR3 region is CASRPRQGVSYNEQFF. In nucleotides, the CDR3 is TGTGCCAGCAGACCCAGACAGGGGGTGTCATACAATGAGCAGTTCTTC.

The chain uses TRBV27 and TRBJ2-7; possibly TRBD2 for D (5 bases). CDR1 is MNHEY and CDR2 is SMNVEV in the germline V gene (reference sequence). V gave up 8 bases and J gave up 7 bases, with 33 bases separating them. The CDR3 is 18 amino acids. The CDR3 spells CASPFIGPPYRISGEQYF. CDR3 coding DNA: TGTGCCAGCCCGTTTATAGGGCCCCCGTACCGGATATCGGGGGAGCAGTACTTC.

This clone is a singleton in its sample. The chain joins TRBV7-9 to TRBJ1-4, with 10 bases aligning to TRBD1. Germline assignment: CDR1 SEHNR and CDR2 FQNEAQ (reference sequence). The CDR3 contains 15 residues. J was trimmed by 7 bases and V by 1 base; bases with no gene match: 3. The CDR3 sequence: CASSLVTGGVEKLFF. CDR3 nucleotides: TGTGCCAGCAGCTTAGTGACAGGGGGCGTTGAAAAACTGTTTTTT. The full variable domain, completed using reference TRBV7-9 and TRBJ1-4, is DTGVSQNPRHKITKRGQNVTFRCDPISEHNRLYWYRQTLGQGPEFLTYFQNEAQLEKSRLLSDRFSAERPKGSFSTLEIQRTEQGDSAMYLCASSLVTGGVEKLFFGSGTQLSVL.

This clone was recorded only once. The junction shows a germline mismatch at one end, possibly a read error. V is TRBV7-2 and J is TRBJ2-3; the match to TRBD2 covers 8 bases. The CDR3 loop spans 17 amino acids. The V gene's germline CDR1 is SGHTA and CDR2 FQGNSA. The CDR3 DNA reads as TGTGCCAGCAGCCTAGCGGGCGGCGGGACCACCACAGATACGCAGTATTTT. This translates into CASSLAGGGTTTDTQYF.

V gene TRBV19 combines with J gene TRBJ1-1, with 7 bases fitting TRBD1. This CDR3 region has 15 residues. Germline V lookup: CDR1 LNHDA, CDR2 SQIVND (reference sequence). V was pared by 2 bases and J by 3 bases, with 6 bases of the junction left unmatched. CDR3 nucleotides: TGTGCCAGTAGTATAAAGGACAGGTCCTACACTGAAGCTTTCTTT. Protein: CASSIKDRSYTEAFF.

This sequence joins TRBV9 and TRBJ2-1; 13 bases align to TRBD2. Germline CDR1 and CDR2: SGDLS and YYNGEE. With 0 bases clipped from V and 10 bases from J, the junction kept 4 bases outside the gene matches. The CDR3 is 15 amino acids. CDR3 DNA sequence: TGTGCCAGCAGCGTAGCTACTAGCGGGAGGGGCGAGCAGTTCTTC. Amino acid sequence: CASSVATSGRGEQFF. Variable domain in full (rest from reference TRBV9 and TRBJ2-1): DSGVTQTPKHLITATGQRVTLRCSPRSGDLSVYWYQQSLDQGLQFLIQYYNGEERAKGNILERFSAQQFPDLHSELNLSSLELGDSALYFCASSVATSGRGEQFFGPGTRLTVL.

V gene TRBV7-8 combines with J gene TRBJ2-3; TRBD2 agrees at 11 bases. Germline-derived CDR1 and CDR2 are SGHVS and FQNEAQ. The CDR3 spans 16 residues. Losses at the gene ends were 5 bases for V and 0 bases for J; bases not matched to a gene: 4. The CDR3: CASSETSGISTDTQYF. In DNA form, the CDR3 reads TGTGCCAGCAGCGAGACTAGCGGGATTAGCACAGATACGCAGTATTTT.

This clone was recorded once. The chain is built from TRBV9 and TRBJ2-1, with 7 bases aligning to TRBD1. With V trimmed by 0 bases and J by 7 bases, 7 bases remained unmatched. This CDR3 region has 15 residues. Germline V CDR1 and CDR2: SGDLS, YYNGEE. This chain's CDR3 is CASSVGQGLGNEQFF. CDR3 coding DNA: TGTGCCAGCAGCGTAGGACAGGGCCTCGGGAATGAGCAGTTCTTC.

CDR3 sequence (DNA): TGTGCCAGTAGCATGGACAGGACGAACACTGAAGCTTTCTTT. Encoded protein: CASSMDRTNTEAFF. The rearrangement uses TRBV19 and TRBJ1-1; TRBD1 matches 7 bases. This CDR3 spans 14 amino acids. Unmatched junction bases numbered 5, after V lost 6 bases and J lost 1 base. The germline CDR1 and CDR2 sequences are LNHDA and SQIVND (reference sequence).

The J gene is TRBJ2-1, the V gene TRBV5-1; D ambiguous. Germline V gives CDR1 SGHRS, CDR2 YFSETQ. V was trimmed by 4 bases and J by 0 bases, leaving 11 bases between them. CDR3 size: 15 residues. This CDR3 reads CASSQDPSSYNEQFF. In DNA, the CDR3 is TGCGCCAGCAGCCAGGATCCCAGCTCCTACAATGAGCAGTTCTTC.